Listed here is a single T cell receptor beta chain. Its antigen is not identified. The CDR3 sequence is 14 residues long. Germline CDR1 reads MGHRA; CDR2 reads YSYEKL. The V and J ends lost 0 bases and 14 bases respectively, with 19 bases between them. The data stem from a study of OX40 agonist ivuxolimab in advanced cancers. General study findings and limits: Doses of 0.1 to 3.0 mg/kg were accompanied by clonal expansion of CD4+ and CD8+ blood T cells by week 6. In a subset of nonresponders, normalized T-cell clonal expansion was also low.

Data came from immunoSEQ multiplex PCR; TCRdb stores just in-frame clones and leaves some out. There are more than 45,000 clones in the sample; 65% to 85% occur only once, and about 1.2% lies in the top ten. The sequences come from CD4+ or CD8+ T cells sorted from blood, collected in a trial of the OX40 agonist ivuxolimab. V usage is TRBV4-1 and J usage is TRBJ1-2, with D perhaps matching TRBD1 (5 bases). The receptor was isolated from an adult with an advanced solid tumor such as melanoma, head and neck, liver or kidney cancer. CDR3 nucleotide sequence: TGCGCCAGCAGCCAAGAAAGGGGACCTCGGCAGTTAACCTTC. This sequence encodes CASSQERGPRQLTF.